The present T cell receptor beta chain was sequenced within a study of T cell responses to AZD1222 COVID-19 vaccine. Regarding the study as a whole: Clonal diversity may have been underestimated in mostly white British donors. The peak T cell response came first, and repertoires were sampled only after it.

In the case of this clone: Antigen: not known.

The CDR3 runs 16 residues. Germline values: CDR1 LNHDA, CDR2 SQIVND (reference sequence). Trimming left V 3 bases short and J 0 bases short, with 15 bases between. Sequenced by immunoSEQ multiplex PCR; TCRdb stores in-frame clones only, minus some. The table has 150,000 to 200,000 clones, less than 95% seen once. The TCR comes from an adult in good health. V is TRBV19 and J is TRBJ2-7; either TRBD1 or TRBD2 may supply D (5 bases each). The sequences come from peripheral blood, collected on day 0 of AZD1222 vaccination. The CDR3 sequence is CASSMLPGRSSYEQYF. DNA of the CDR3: TGTGCCAGTAGTATGCTCCCGGGACGGAGCTCCTACGAGCAGTACTTC.